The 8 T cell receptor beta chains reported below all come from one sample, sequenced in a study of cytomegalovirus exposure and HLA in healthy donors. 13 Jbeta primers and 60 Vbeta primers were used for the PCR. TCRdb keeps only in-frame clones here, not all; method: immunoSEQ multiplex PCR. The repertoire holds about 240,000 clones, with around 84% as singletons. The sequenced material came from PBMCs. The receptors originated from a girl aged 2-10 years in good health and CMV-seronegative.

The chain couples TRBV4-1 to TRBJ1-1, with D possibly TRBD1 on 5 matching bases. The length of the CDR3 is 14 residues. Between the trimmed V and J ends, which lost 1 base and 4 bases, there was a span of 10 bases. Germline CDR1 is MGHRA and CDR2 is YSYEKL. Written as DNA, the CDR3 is TGCGCCAGCAGCCAAGTAGGGAGGGGCACTGAAGCTTTCTTT. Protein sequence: CASSQVGRGTEAFF.

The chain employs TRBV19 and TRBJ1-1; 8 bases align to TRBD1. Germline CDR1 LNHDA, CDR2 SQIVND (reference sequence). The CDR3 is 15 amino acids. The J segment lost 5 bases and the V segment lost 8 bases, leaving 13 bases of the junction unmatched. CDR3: CASLPPDRVGTEAFF. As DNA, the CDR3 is TGTGCCAGTCTTCCCCCGGACAGGGTGGGAACTGAAGCTTTCTTT.

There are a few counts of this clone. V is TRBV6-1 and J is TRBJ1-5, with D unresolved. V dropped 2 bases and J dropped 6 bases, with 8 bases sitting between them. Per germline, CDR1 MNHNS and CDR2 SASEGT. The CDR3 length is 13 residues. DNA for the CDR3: TGTGCCAGCAGTGAATTCGAGGTTCAGCCCCAGCATTTT. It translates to CASSEFEVQPQHF.

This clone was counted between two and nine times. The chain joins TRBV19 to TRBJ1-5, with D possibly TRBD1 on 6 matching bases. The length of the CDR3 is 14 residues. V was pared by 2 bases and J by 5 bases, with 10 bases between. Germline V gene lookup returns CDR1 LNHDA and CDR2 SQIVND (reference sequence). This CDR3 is CASSITPGDQPQHF. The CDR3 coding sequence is TGTGCCAGTAGTATAACCCCAGGGGATCAGCCCCAGCATTTT.

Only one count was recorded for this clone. The CDR3 DNA reads as TGTGCCAGCAGTTACGCCGGAGGGAGTAGAACTGAAGCTTTCTTT. This codes for CASSYAGGSRTEAFF. V and J are TRBV6-5 and TRBJ1-1; D not resolved. CDR3 length: 15 amino acids. Trimming shortened V by 2 bases and J by 5 bases, and 15 bases separated the two germline ends. In germline, CDR1 is MNHEY, CDR2 SVGAGI.

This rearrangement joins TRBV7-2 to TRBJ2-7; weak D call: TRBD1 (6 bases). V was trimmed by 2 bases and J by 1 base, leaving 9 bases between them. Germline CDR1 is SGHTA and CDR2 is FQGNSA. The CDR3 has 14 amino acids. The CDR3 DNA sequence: TGTGCCAGCAGCTTAACAGGGAAGTCCTACGAGCAGTACTTC. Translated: CASSLTGKSYEQYF.

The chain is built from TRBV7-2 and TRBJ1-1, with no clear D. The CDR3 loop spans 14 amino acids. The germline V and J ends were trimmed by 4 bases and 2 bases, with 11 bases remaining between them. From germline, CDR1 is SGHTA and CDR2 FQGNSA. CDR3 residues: CASSYFPRNTEAFF. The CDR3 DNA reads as TGTGCCAGCAGCTACTTTCCCCGCAACACTGAAGCTTTCTTT.

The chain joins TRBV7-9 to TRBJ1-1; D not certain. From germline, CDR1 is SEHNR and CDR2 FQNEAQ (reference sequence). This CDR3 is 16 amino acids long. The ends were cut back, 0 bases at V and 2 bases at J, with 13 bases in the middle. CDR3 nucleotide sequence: TGTGCCAGCAGCTTAGCCATAGGTCAGCGAAACACTGAAGCTTTCTTT. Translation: CASSLAIGQRNTEAFF.